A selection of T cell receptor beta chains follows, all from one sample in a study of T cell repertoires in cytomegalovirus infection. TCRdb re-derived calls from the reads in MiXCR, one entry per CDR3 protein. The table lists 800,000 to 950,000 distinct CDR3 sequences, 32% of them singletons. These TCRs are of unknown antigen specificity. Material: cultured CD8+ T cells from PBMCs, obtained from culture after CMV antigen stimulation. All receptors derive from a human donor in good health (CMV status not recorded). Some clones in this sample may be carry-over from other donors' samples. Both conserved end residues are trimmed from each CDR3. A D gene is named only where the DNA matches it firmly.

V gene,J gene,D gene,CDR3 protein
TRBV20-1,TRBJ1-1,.,SARDLGGGNTEAF
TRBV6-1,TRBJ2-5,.,ASSEFMGGQYQETQY
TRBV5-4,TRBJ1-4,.,ASSPVGGDEKLF
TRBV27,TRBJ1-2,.,ASSPGSVLGYT
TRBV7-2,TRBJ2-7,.,ASSLGTNSYEQY
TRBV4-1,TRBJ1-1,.,ASSQDARANTEAF
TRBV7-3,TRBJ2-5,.,ASSPRGGYFQETQY
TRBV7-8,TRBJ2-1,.,ASSPWAYNEQF
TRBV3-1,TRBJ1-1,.,ASSQVSDMNTEAF
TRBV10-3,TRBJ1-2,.,AIRVEDRLVSNYGYT
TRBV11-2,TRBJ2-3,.,ASSLSVEGISTDTQY
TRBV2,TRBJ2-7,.,ASSEEATYEQY
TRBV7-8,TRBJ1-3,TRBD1,ASSAGGGGNTIY
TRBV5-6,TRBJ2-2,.,ASSLMGAINTGELF